Listed below are T cell receptor beta chains from one sample, sequenced in a study of OX40 agonist ivuxolimab in advanced cancers. TCRdb's copy holds only in-frame clones and misses some; the assay was immunoSEQ multiplex PCR. In the table there are 100,000 to 150,000 clones, roughly 90% of which are singletons. The specimen was CD4+ or CD8+ T cells sorted from blood, collected in a trial of the OX40 agonist ivuxolimab. These receptors were collected from an adult with an advanced solid tumor such as melanoma, head and neck, liver or kidney cancer. CDR3s include the opening cysteine and the closing phenylalanine or tryptophan. D genes are given only for firm matches. For some rows the clone size is stated as once, few or many, or as a class when expanded; others skip it.

v_call,d_call,j_call,clone_size,cdr3_nt,cdr3_aa
TRBV18,NA,TRBJ1-1,NA,TGTGCCAGCTCCCTTACACGCGACATGAACACTGAAGCTTTCTTT,CASSLTRDMNTEAFF
TRBV11-2,NA,TRBJ2-7,NA,TGTGCCAGCAGCTTAACTACTGCGGACGAGCAGTACTTC,CASSLTTADEQYF
TRBV27,NA,TRBJ1-1,NA,TGTGCCAGCAGTTTCCCGGGGGGGACCCCCTCGGGTAGCACTGAAGCTTTCTTT,CASSFPGGTPSGSTEAFF
TRBV7-2,NA,TRBJ2-1,NA,TGTGCCAGCAGCTTAAGGGCAGGTACCTCCTACAATGAGCAGTTCTTC,CASSLRAGTSYNEQFF
TRBV2,NA,TRBJ2-2,NA,TGTGCCAGCAGCTTGGTCGGCGGGCTGTTTTTT,CASSLVGGLFF
TRBV19,NA,TRBJ1-3,NA,TGTGCCAGTAGCCCGACAGTTACTGGAAACACCATATATTTT,CASSPTVTGNTIYF
TRBV2,TRBD2,TRBJ2-5,NA,TGTGCCAGCAGTTATCCGGGACTAGCGGGAGGTACTGAGACCCAGTACTTC,CASSYPGLAGGTETQYF
TRBV10-2,NA,TRBJ1-2,NA,TGCGCCAGCAGTGACCCTTCCGGACAGTTCTATGGCTACACCTTC,CASSDPSGQFYGYTF
TRBV19,NA,TRBJ1-1,once,TGTGCCAGTAATACGGGACGGCTGAACACTGAAGCTTTCTTT,CASNTGRLNTEAFF
TRBV5-1,TRBD2,TRBJ2-5,NA,TGCGCCAGCAGCTTGGACTCTAGCGGGAGGGAGACCCAGTACTTC,CASSLDSSGRETQYF
TRBV19,NA,TRBJ2-5,NA,TGTGCCAGTAGTATAGATCTTCCTAGCGAACAAGAGACCCAGTACTTC,CASSIDLPSEQETQYF
TRBV20-1,TRBD1,TRBJ1-1,NA,TGCAGTGCTCCTTGGGACAGGGAAGCTTTCTTT,CSAPWDREAFF
TRBV7-9,TRBD1,TRBJ1-1,NA,TGTGCCAGCAGCCCGGGGACAGGGGGAACGAACACTGAAGCTTTCTTT,CASSPGTGGTNTEAFF
TRBV4-2,TRBD1,TRBJ1-2,NA,TGTGCCAGCAGCCGGCAGGGGGATAACTACGGCTACACCTTC,CASSRQGDNYGYTF
TRBV19,NA,TRBJ1-5,NA,TGTGCCAGTAGACAAACAGGTGGGAATCAGCCCCAGCATTTT,CASRQTGGNQPQHF
TRBV6-1,NA,TRBJ2-7,NA,TGTGCCACCCTGGAAGGCAAGCAGTACTTC,CATLEGKQYF
TRBV2,NA,TRBJ2-1,NA,TGTGCCAGCAAGAGGGGGGATTCAGGTAATGAGCAGTTCTTC,CASKRGDSGNEQFF
TRBV19,NA,TRBJ2-3,NA,TGTGCCAGTAGTATGCAGGTTAGCACAGATACGCAGTATTTT,CASSMQVSTDTQYF
TRBV19,NA,TRBJ2-7,NA,TGTGCCAGTAGTATAGGACGCAGGGTTGACGAGCAGTACTTC,CASSIGRRVDEQYF
TRBV7-2,TRBD1,TRBJ1-6,NA,TGTGCCAGCAGCTCGACAGGGGGAACGAATTCACCCCTCCACTTT,CASSSTGGTNSPLHF
TRBV28,NA,TRBJ1-3,NA,TGTGCCAGCAATGCGGCAGCTAAGGCTCCTGGAAACACCATATATTTT,CASNAAAKAPGNTIYF
TRBV19,TRBD2,TRBJ2-1,NA,TGTGCCAGTAGTATAGATCTAGCGGGAGGGCGGTATGAGCAGTTCTTC,CASSIDLAGGRYEQFF
TRBV2,NA,TRBJ2-1,NA,TGTGCCAGCATTGGGAGGTCCTCCTACAATGAGCAGTTCTTC,CASIGRSSYNEQFF
TRBV19,TRBD1,TRBJ1-2,NA,TGTGCCAGTAGTATTATCTCGGGGACAGGGAGGAGTAGAACTAACTATGGCTACACCTTC,CASSIISGTGRSRTNYGYTF
TRBV2,TRBD1,TRBJ2-7,once,TGTGCCAGCGGGGGACAGGGGGGCACCTACGAGCAGTACTTC,CASGGQGGTYEQYF
TRBV18,NA,TRBJ1-5,NA,TGTGCCAGCTCACCAAGTAGGGGGGAAACCGGAGGCAGCAATCAGCCCCAGCATTTT,CASSPSRGETGGSNQPQHF
TRBV6-5,NA,TRBJ2-1,NA,TGTGCCAGCAGTTACTCGGGTGGCTGGAATGAGCAGTTCTTC,CASSYSGGWNEQFF
TRBV5-1,NA,TRBJ1-1,NA,TGCGCCAGCAGCTTGACGAGGGTGGGGAACACTGAAGCTTTCTTT,CASSLTRVGNTEAFF
TRBV6-5,TRBD2,TRBJ2-1,NA,TGTGCCAGCAGGGTCCTAGCGGGAGGGTACAATGAGCAGTTCTTC,CASRVLAGGYNEQFF
TRBV5-1,TRBD1,TRBJ2-7,NA,TGCGCCAGCAGCGACGGACAGGGGGCGCGGGAGCAGTACTTC,CASSDGQGAREQYF
TRBV14,TRBD2,TRBJ2-5,NA,TGTGCCAGCAGCCAATGGGCCGGGGGGGAGACCCAGTACTTC,CASSQWAGGETQYF
TRBV6-1,NA,TRBJ2-1,NA,TGTGCCAGCAGTGAAGGTCCAGGTAACAATGAGCAGTTCTTC,CASSEGPGNNEQFF
TRBV5-4,NA,TRBJ2-3,NA,TGTGCCAGCAGCTTGGTCGGGTCCGGTACAGATACGCAGTATTTT,CASSLVGSGTDTQYF
TRBV4-1,TRBD1,TRBJ2-5,NA,TGCGCCAGCAGCCAAGAGGGACAGCCGTACCAAGAGACCCAGTACTTC,CASSQEGQPYQETQYF
TRBV27,NA,TRBJ2-7,once,TGTGCCAGCAGTTTCTTAACCAGGGGTTCCTACGAGCAGTACTTC,CASSFLTRGSYEQYF
TRBV5-1,TRBD1,TRBJ2-5,NA,TGCGCCAGCAGCCTCCCGGACAGGCAAGAGACCCAGTACTTC,CASSLPDRQETQYF
TRBV25-1,NA,TRBJ1-5,NA,TGTGCCAGCAGTGGCAGGGAGCGCAATCAGCCCCAGCATTTT,CASSGRERNQPQHF
TRBV19,NA,TRBJ1-3,NA,TGTGCCAGTGCGACAGGCCCCTCTGGAAACACCATATATTTT,CASATGPSGNTIYF
TRBV27,NA,TRBJ2-2,NA,TGTGCCAGCCTCCTGATCAACACCGGGGAGCTGTTTTTT,CASLLINTGELFF
TRBV18,NA,TRBJ2-5,NA,TGTGCCAGCTCACTAGCGAGTCCCGAATTTGGGCTGACCCAGTACTTC,CASSLASPEFGLTQYF
TRBV19,NA,TRBJ2-5,NA,TGTGCCAGTAGTCTGGACCTCCCGGGGACCCAGTACTTC,CASSLDLPGTQYF
TRBV6-6,NA,TRBJ2-5,NA,TGTGCCAGCAGCCCCCCCCAAGAGACCCAGTACTTC,CASSPPQETQYF
TRBV6-5,NA,TRBJ1-1,NA,TGTGCCAGCACCGACAACAATCTGAACACTGAAGCTTTCTTT,CASTDNNLNTEAFF
TRBV5-1,TRBD2,TRBJ2-1,NA,TGCGCCAGCAGTAAAGCGGGAGACGGTTTCAATGAGCAGTTCTTC,CASSKAGDGFNEQFF
TRBV9,TRBD1,TRBJ2-5,NA,TGTGCCAGCAGCGTAGGGGTAGGGGGGACAGGGGGCGCAGAGACCCAGTACTTC,CASSVGVGGTGGAETQYF
TRBV10-3,NA,TRBJ2-7,NA,TGTGCCATCAAGGCGACCGAAGCCTACGAGCAGTACTTC,CAIKATEAYEQYF
TRBV25-1,NA,TRBJ2-7,NA,TGTGCCAGCAGTGAACCCCTGGGAAGCCTAGTAATATACGAGCAGTACTTC,CASSEPLGSLVIYEQYF
TRBV28,NA,TRBJ2-7,few,TGTGCCAGCAAGTACGGGAGTATCTACGAGCAGTACTTC,CASKYGSIYEQYF